Each of the 27 T cell receptor beta chains below was sequenced from the same sample in a study of beta chain features in type 1 diabetes. Points from the study as a whole: TCRB CDR3s were moderately but significantly shorter in Type 1 diabetes patients in all four CD4+ subsets.

The antigens these receptors bind are not known. The isolated RNA, all of it, was reverse transcribed, so expressed TCRB transcripts were what got sequenced. Sequencing was performed with immunoSEQ multiplex PCR; in TCRdb, only in-frame clones are kept and a portion is missing. This table holds 300,000 to 400,000 clones, 9.6% found once. The sequencing input was central memory CD4+ T cells from blood. These TCRs come from a man aged 30 to 39 with type 1 diabetes.

Ten or more counts support this clone. The chain recombines TRBV4-2 with TRBJ2-7; weak D call: TRBD2 (6 bases). V lost 0 bases and J 6 bases, leaving 15 bases between the germline ends. The CDR3 consists of 15 residues. Germline assignment: CDR1 LGHNA and CDR2 YNFKEQ. The CDR3 here is CASSQEGGTAVEQYF. The DNA of the CDR3 is TGTGCCAGCAGCCAAGAAGGCGGGACCGCCGTCGAGCAGTACTTC.

The CDR3 DNA follows: TGTGCCAGCAGCCTACCGGGACAGACCCAAGAGACCCAGTACTTC. Protein product: CASSLPGQTQETQYF. The V call is TRBV28, the J call TRBJ2-5; TRBD1 agrees at 7 bases. V was clipped by 6 bases and J by 1 base; unmatched bases: 8. The CDR3 covers 15 residues. Per the germline V gene, CDR1 is MDHEN and CDR2 is SYDVKM.

Here the CDR3 DNA reads TGTGCCAGCAGCGTGTCGGGAGCGTATACAGATACGCAGTATTTT. It specifies CASSVSGAYTDTQYF. The chain couples TRBV9 to TRBJ2-3, with a weak D call TRBD2 (6 bases). CDR1 and CDR2 from the germline V gene are SGDLS and YYNGEE. V dropped 2 bases and J dropped 3 bases, with 13 bases sitting between them. The CDR3 runs to 15 residues.

This clone came up a few times. In DNA form, the CDR3 reads TGTGCCAGCAGTACCACCGGGACGGTGAACACTGAAGCTTTCTTT. This encodes CASSTTGTVNTEAFF. The rearrangement joins TRBV6-4 to TRBJ1-1; weak D call: TRBD1 (5 bases). The CDR3 totals 15 residues. Between the trimmed V and J ends, which lost 5 bases and 0 bases, there was a span of 13 bases. CDR1 is MRHNA and CDR2 is SNTAGT in the germline V gene.

J is TRBJ2-7 and V is TRBV2; D is possibly TRBD1 or TRBD2 (5 bases each). The CDR3 has 14 residues. The germline CDR1 and CDR2 sequences are SNHLY and FYNNEI. The germline V and J ends were trimmed by 4 bases and 2 bases, with 12 bases remaining between them. The CDR3 nucleotides are TGTGCCAGCAGTGTCCAGGGTAGCGCCTACGAGCAGTACTTC. It specifies CASSVQGSAYEQYF. Full variable domain (outside the CDR3, taken from reference TRBV2 and TRBJ2-7): EPEVTQTPSHQVTQMGQEVILRCVPISNHLYFYWYRQILGQKVEFLVSFYNNEISEKSEIFDDQFSVERPDGSNFTLKIRSTKLEDSAMYFCASSVQGSAYEQYFGPGTRLTVT.

The chain uses TRBV29-1 and TRBJ1-1, with TRBD1 matching over 9 bases. Germline V gene sequence: CDR1 SQVTM, CDR2 ANQGSEA. V lost 7 bases, J lost 5 bases, and 5 bases stayed unmatched. The CDR3 length is 12 residues. The DNA for the CDR3 is TGCAGCGGGGCCGACAGGGGGACTGAAGCTTTCTTT. This gives the protein CSGADRGTEAFF.

In this sample, this clone turned up a few times. The rearrangement joins TRBV5-1 to TRBJ1-2; 12 nucleotides align to TRBD1. Unmatched junction bases numbered 3, after V lost 3 bases and J lost 6 bases. The CDR3 extends over 14 amino acids. CDR1 and CDR2 (germline): SGHRS, YFSETQ. CDR3 amino acids: CASSSGTGGDGYTF. CDR3 bases: TGCGCCAGCAGCTCCGGGACAGGGGGCGATGGCTACACCTTC. Based on the CDR3 plus reference TRBV5-1 and TRBJ1-2, the full variable domain is KAGVTQTPRYLIKTRGQQVTLSCSPISGHRSVSWYQQTPGQGLQFLFEYFSETQRNKGNFPGRFSGRQFSNSRSEMNVSTLELGDSALYLCASSSGTGGDGYTFGSGTRLTVV.

A few counts support this clone. V and J are TRBV6-5 and TRBJ2-2; 7 bases are shared with TRBD1. Germline CDR1 and CDR2: MNHEY and SVGAGI. The CDR3 covers 15 residues. V gave up 6 bases and J gave up 4 bases; unmatched junction bases: 8. This CDR3 is CASRQGLQGTGELFF. Here the CDR3 DNA reads TGTGCCAGCAGACAGGGGCTCCAAGGCACCGGGGAGCTGTTTTTT.

Many counts were recorded for this clone. The chain joins TRBV10-3 to TRBJ1-1; D is possibly TRBD1 (6 bases). The CDR3 sequence is 15 residues long. Deletions cut 4 bases from V and 3 bases from J, with 15 bases between. CDR1 and CDR2 (germline): ENHRY, SYGVKD. CDR3 sequence: CAISGEAGEDTEAFF. The CDR3 bases are TGTGCCATCAGTGGAGAGGCAGGGGAAGACACTGAAGCTTTCTTT.

By share, this clone ranks as medium-sized (0.01 to 0.1%). The CDR3 reads CAWSPGGPEAFF. DNA of the CDR3: TGTGCCTGGAGTCCTGGAGGTCCTGAAGCTTTCTTT. The J gene is TRBJ1-1, the V gene TRBV30; D is unresolved. The germline V gene encodes CDR1 GTSNPN and CDR2 SVGIG (reference sequence). The CDR3 covers 12 residues. Trimming cost V 2 bases and J 6 bases, with 10 bases left between them.

The V call is TRBV29-1, the J call TRBJ1-4; 8 nucleotides agree with TRBD1. The ends lost 5 bases at V and 6 bases at J; junction bases unmatched: 5. Per germline, CDR1 SQVTM and CDR2 ANQGSEA. The CDR3 sequence is 13 residues long. The CDR3 DNA reads TGCAGCGTTTCCCAGGGGGCGGATGAAAAACTGTTTTTT. This codes for CSVSQGADEKLFF.

This clone was recorded a few times. The chain employs TRBV7-2 and TRBJ2-4; D is unclear. With 0 bases removed from V and 5 bases from J, the gap between germline ends came to 5 bases. The CDR3 contains 13 residues. Per germline, CDR1 SGHTA and CDR2 FQGNSA. The CDR3 spells CASSLAIQNIQYF. The CDR3 DNA sequence: TGTGCCAGCAGCTTAGCGATCCAAAACATTCAGTACTTC.

V and J are TRBV4-2 and TRBJ2-1; a weak D match, TRBD2 (6 bases). The length of the CDR3 is 16 residues. V was shortened by 4 bases and J by 4 bases, with 17 bases between the two germline ends. Per germline, CDR1 LGHNA and CDR2 YNFKEQ. The CDR3 DNA reads TGTGCCAGCAGCCCGCGCGAGGCGGGATTTTACAATGAGCAGTTCTTC. Translating it yields CASSPREAGFYNEQFF.

CDR3 DNA: TGTGCCAGCAGTCCCGGGGGCCGTGAGCAGTTCTTC. Protein: CASSPGGREQFF. V gene TRBV28 combines with J gene TRBJ2-1; TRBD1 or TRBD2 may be the D gene (6 bases each). Between the trimmed V and J ends, which lost 5 bases and 9 bases, there was a span of 11 bases. Germline lookup yields CDR1 MDHEN and CDR2 SYDVKM. The CDR3 extends over 12 amino acids.

This clone was seen only a few times. This chain connects TRBV11-1 to TRBJ1-1; weak D call: TRBD1 (6 bases). V gave up 5 bases and J gave up 6 bases, with 22 bases separating them. The germline V gene encodes CDR1 SGHAT and CDR2 FQDESV (reference sequence). The CDR3 is made up of 16 amino acids. The CDR3 DNA reads as TGTGCCAGCAGCGACCACAGGGTTGGTCGTATAGCTGAAGCTTTCTTT. Residues: CASSDHRVGRIAEAFF.

Only a few counts were recorded for this clone. This sequence joins TRBV5-1 and TRBJ2-7, with TRBD1 as a possible D gene (5 bases). V lost 4 bases, J lost 6 bases, and 17 bases lay in between. The CDR3 loop spans 14 amino acids. CDR1 and CDR2 (germline): SGHRS, YFSETQ. The CDR3 spells CASSRYSDSVEQYF. The CDR3 coding sequence is TGCGCCAGCAGCCGCTACTCTGACAGTGTCGAGCAGTACTTC.

J is TRBJ1-2 and V is TRBV2; D call uncertain. CDR3 length: 15 residues. From germline, CDR1 is SNHLY and CDR2 FYNNEI. The V end lost 6 bases, the J end lost 2 bases, and 16 bases lay between the germline ends. The CDR3 is CASSWASGANYGYTF. CDR3 nucleotides: TGTGCCAGCAGCTGGGCCTCGGGAGCCAACTATGGCTACACCTTC.

The gene calls are TRBV15 and TRBJ1-4; D gene unclear. The V end lost 4 bases, the J end lost 4 bases, and 7 bases lay between the germline ends. The CDR3 length is 13 residues. Germline V gene sequence: CDR1 LNHNV, CDR2 YYDKDF (reference sequence). DNA for the CDR3: TGTGCCACCAGCATCCAGATTAATGAAAAACTGTTTTTT. Protein sequence: CATSIQINEKLFF. Complete variable domain (other parts from reference TRBV15 and TRBJ1-4): DAMVIQNPRYQVTQFGKPVTLSCSQTLNHNVMYWYQQKSSQAPKLLFHYYDKDFNNEADTPDNFQSRRPNTSFCFLDIRSPGLGDTAMYLCATSIQINEKLFFGSGTQLSVL.

Many counts were recorded for this clone. The V and J genes are TRBV7-9 and TRBJ1-1, with D unresolved. Per germline, CDR1 SEHNR and CDR2 FQNEAQ (reference sequence). V shed 5 bases and J shed 12 bases, with 22 bases lying between them. This CDR3 has 14 residues. Here the CDR3 DNA reads TGTGCCAGCAGCCTACGAGACTTGGGAGACGTGACTTTCTTT. Translated: CASSLRDLGDVTFF.

This clone was recorded many times. The CDR3 sequence: CASSQDKRRGSESYNEQFF. The CDR3 region has the DNA TGTGCCAGCAGCCAAGATAAGAGGAGGGGGAGTGAATCCTACAATGAGCAGTTCTTC. J is TRBJ2-1 and V is TRBV14, with D possibly being TRBD1 or TRBD2 (6 bases each). The CDR3 is made up of 19 amino acids. Trimming took off 0 bases at V and 1 base at J, with 19 bases between the two ends. CDR1 is SGHDN and CDR2 is FVKESK in the germline V gene.

The CDR3 loop is CASSLDREGGQPQHF. The CDR3 nucleotides are TGTGCCAGCAGTCTAGACAGGGAGGGCGGTCAGCCCCAGCATTTT. The J gene is TRBJ1-5, the V gene TRBV6-5; 7 bases are shared with TRBD1. V was pared by 5 bases and J by 6 bases, with 10 bases of the junction left unmatched. The CDR3 runs to 15 residues. Germline-derived CDR1 and CDR2 are MNHEY and SVGAGI.

The table lists this clone with a few counts. The V and J genes are TRBV6-5 and TRBJ1-4; 8 nucleotides line up with TRBD1. J was trimmed by 5 bases and V by 6 bases; bases with no gene match: 8. CDR1 is MNHEY, CDR2 SVGAGI, per germline. The CDR3 length is 15 residues. DNA of the CDR3: TGTGCCAGCAGCTTAACAGGGGGTCGAAATGAAAAACTGTTTTTT. Amino acid sequence: CASSLTGGRNEKLFF.

The chain links TRBV9 to TRBJ1-1; no clear D. V was clipped by 4 bases and J by 5 bases, with 12 bases between them. The germline V gene encodes CDR1 SGDLS and CDR2 YYNGEE. The CDR3 has 13 amino acids. CDR3 bases: TGTGCCAGCAGCCCCTGGCGGGATACTGAAGCTTTCTTT. This sequence encodes CASSPWRDTEAFF.

Of note for this clone: The junction departs from the called germline gene at one end, perhaps through a read error. Other DNA sequences from this sample encode an identical CDR3 as well. The V and J genes are TRBV27 and TRBJ2-1; either TRBD1 or TRBD2 may fit D (5 bases each). There are 15 residues in the CDR3. Germline V gene data show CDR1 as MNHEY and CDR2 as SMNVEV (reference sequence). The CDR3 region has the DNA TGTGCCAGCAGTTCGGGGACGAATCGGGGATGGGAGCAATTCTTC. Translation gives CASSSGTNRGWEQFF.

Ten or more counts support this clone. The chain is built from TRBV19 and TRBJ2-2; TRBD1 matches 8 bases. The CDR3 loop spans 16 amino acids. Per germline, CDR1 LNHDA and CDR2 SQIVND (reference sequence). V dropped 6 bases and J dropped 1; count of bases not matched to a gene: 7. CDR3 nucleotide sequence: TGTGCCAGTAGCAAATCTGGACAGGGGAACACCGGGGAGCTGTTTTTT. It is translated as CASSKSGQGNTGELFF.

The chain recombines TRBV30 with TRBJ2-7, with TRBD2 matching over 12 bases. The junction had 4 bases not matched to a gene; V was cut back by 2 bases and J by 5 bases. The CDR3 length is 14 residues. The V gene's germline CDR1 is GTSNPN and CDR2 SVGIG (reference sequence). DNA of the CDR3: TGTGCCTGGAGTCGGACTAGCGGGATCAACGAGCAGTACTTC. Protein: CAWSRTSGINEQYF.

This clone occurred a few times. The chain has TRBV11-1 and TRBJ2-7; 8 nucleotides match TRBD2. Germline trimming cut 5 bases from V and 3 bases from J; bases unmatched to any gene: 9. The germline V gene encodes CDR1 SGHAT and CDR2 FQDESV (reference sequence). The CDR3 is 15 amino acids. DNA for the CDR3: TGTGCCAGCAGCCGGGAGGGGGGAGCCCTCTACGAGCAGTACTTC. Translating it yields CASSREGGALYEQYF.